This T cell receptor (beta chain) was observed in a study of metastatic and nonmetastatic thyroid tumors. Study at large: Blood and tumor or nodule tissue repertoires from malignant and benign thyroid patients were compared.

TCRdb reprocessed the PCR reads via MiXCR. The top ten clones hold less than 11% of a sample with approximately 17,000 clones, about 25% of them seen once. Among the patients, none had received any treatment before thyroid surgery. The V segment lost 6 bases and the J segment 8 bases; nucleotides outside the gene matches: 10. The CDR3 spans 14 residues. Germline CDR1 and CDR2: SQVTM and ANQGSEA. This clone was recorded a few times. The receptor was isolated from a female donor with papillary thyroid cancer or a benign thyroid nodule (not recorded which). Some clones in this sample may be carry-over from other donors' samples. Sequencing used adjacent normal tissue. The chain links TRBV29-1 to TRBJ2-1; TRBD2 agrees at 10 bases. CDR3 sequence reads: CSVKSSGSRYEQFF. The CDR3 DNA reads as TGCAGCGTAAAGTCTAGCGGGAGCAGGTATGAGCAGTTCTTC.